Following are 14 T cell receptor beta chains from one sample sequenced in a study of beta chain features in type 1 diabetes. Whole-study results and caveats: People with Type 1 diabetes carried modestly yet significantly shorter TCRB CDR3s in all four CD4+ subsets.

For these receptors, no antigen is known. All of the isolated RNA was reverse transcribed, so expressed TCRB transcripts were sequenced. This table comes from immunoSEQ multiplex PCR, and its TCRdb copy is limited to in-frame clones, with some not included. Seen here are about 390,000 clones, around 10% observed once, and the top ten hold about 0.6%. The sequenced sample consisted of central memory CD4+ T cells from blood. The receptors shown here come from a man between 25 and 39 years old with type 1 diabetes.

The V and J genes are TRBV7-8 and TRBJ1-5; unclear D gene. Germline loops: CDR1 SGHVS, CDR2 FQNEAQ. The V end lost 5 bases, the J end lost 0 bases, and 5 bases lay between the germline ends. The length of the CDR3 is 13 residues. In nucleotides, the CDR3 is TGTGCCAGCAGCCGGAGTAGCAATCAGCCCCAGCATTTT. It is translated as CASSRSSNQPQHF. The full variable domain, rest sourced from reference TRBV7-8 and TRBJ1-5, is GAGVSQSPRYKVAKRGQDVALRCDPISGHVSLFWYQQALGQGPEFLTYFQNEAQLDKSGLPSDRFFAERPEGSVSTLKIQRTQQEDSAVYLCASSRSSNQPQHFGDGTRLSIL.

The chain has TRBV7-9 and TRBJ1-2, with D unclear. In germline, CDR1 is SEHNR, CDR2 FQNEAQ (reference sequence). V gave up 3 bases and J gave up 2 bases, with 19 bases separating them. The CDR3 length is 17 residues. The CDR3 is CASSFHGSAQSNYGYTF. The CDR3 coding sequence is TGTGCCAGCAGCTTCCATGGATCTGCCCAATCAAACTATGGCTACACCTTC.

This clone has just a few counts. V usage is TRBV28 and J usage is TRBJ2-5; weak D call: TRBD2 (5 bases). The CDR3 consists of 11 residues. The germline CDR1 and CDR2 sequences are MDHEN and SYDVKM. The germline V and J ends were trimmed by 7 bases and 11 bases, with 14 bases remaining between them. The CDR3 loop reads CASTEGGLQYF. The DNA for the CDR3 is TGTGCCAGCACCGAAGGAGGCCTTCAGTACTTC. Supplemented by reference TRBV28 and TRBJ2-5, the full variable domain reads DVKVTQSSRYLVKRTGEKVFLECVQDMDHENMFWYRQDPGLGLRLIYFSYDVKMKEKGDIPEGYSVSREKKERFSLILESASTNQTSMYLCASTEGGLQYFGPGTRLLVL.

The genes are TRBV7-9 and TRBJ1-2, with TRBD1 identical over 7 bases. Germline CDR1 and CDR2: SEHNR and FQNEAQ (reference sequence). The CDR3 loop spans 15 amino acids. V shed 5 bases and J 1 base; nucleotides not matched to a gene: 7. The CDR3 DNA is TGTGCCAGCAGCATGGGACAGACCTTTAACTATGGCTACACCTTC. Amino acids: CASSMGQTFNYGYTF.

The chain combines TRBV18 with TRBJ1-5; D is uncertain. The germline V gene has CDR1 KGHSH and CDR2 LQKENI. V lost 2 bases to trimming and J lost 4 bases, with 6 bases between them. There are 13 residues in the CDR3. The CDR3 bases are TGTGCCAGCTCACCAAGGGCTAATCAGCCCCAGCATTTT. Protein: CASSPRANQPQHF.

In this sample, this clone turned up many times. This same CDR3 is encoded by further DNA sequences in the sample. DNA for the CDR3: TGTGCCAGCACCCAAACTTCGGGGGGTCGGGGAGAGACCCAGTACTTC. Protein product: CASTQTSGGRGETQYF. V gene TRBV5-4 combines with J gene TRBJ2-5; TRBD2 matches at 7 bases. The germline CDR1 and CDR2 sequences are SGHNT and YYREEE (reference sequence). The CDR3 sequence is 16 residues long. After removal of 6 bases from V and 4 bases from J, the junction contained 15 bases not matched to a gene.

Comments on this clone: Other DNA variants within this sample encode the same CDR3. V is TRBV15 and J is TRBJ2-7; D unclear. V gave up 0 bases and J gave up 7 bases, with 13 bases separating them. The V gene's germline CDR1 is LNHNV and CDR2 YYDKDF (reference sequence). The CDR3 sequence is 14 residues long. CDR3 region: CATSRDLDGGEQYF. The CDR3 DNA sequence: TGTGCCACCAGCAGAGATCTAGACGGTGGGGAGCAGTACTTC.

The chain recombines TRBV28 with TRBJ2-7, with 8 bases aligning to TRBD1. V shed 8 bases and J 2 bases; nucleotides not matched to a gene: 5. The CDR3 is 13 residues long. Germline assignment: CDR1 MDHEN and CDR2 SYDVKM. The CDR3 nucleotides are TGTGCCAGCGTTGGACAGGGACCCTACGAGCAGTACTTC. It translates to CASVGQGPYEQYF.

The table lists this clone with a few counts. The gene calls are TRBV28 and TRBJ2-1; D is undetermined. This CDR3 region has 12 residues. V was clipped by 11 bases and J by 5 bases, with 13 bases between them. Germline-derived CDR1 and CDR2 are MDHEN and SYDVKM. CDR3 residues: CAGGNLNNEQFF. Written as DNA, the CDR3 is TGTGCCGGTGGGAACCTAAACAATGAGCAGTTCTTC.

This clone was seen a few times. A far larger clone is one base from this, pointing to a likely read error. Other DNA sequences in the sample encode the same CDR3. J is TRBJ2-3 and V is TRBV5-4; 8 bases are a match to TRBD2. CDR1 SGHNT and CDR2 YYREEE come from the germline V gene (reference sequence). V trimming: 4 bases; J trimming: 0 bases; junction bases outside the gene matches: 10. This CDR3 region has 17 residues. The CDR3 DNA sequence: TGTGCCAGCAGCCAAGATTTTTCGGGGGGGAGCACAGATACGCAGTATTTT. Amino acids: CASSQDFSGGSTDTQYF.

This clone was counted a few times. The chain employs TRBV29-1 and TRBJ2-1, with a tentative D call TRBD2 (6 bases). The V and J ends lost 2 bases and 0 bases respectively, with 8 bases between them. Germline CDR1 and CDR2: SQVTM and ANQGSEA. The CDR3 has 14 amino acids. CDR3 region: CSVETTSSYNEQFF. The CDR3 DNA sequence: TGCAGCGTTGAAACGACTAGCTCCTACAATGAGCAGTTCTTC.

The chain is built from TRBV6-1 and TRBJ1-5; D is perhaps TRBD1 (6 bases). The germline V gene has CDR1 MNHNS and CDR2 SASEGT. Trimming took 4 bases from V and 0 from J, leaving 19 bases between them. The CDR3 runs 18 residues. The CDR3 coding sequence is TGTGCCAGCAGTGGAGATTGGGGGGGCGCGGATAGCAATCAGCCCCAGCATTTT. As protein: CASSGDWGGADSNQPQHF.

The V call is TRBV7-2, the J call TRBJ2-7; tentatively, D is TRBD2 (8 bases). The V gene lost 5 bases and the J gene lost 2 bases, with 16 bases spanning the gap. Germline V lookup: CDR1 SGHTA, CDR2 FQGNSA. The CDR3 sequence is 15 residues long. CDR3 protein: CASSRSGTDTYEQYF. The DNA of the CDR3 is TGTGCCAGCAGCCGTAGCGGGACAGATACCTACGAGCAGTACTTC.

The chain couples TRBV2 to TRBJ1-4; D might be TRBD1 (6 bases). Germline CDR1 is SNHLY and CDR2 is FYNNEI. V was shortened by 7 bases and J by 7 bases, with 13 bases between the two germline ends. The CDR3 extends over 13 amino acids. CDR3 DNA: TGTGCCAGCATACGGGGGCTAGGTGAAAAACTGTTTTTT. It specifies CASIRGLGEKLFF.